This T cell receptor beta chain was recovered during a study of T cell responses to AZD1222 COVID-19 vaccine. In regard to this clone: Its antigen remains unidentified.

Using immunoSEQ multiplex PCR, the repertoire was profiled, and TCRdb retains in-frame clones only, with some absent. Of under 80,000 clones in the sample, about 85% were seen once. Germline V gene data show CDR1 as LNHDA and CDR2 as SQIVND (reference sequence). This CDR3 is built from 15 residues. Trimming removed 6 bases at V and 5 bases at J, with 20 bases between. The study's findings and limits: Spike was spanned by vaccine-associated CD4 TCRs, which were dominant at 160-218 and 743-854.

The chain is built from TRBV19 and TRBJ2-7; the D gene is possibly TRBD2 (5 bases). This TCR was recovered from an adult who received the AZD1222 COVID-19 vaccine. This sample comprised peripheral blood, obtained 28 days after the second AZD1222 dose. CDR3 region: CASRGVGSGGDEQYF. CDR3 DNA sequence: TGTGCCAGTAGGGGTGTTGGGAGCGGCGGCGACGAGCAGTACTTC.